This T cell receptor (beta chain) was retrieved from a study of CD8+CD57+ T cells in acquired aplastic anemia. Overall study: The study obtained an average of around 2.9 ug of DNA from sorted CD4+ and CD8+ cells. Study-wide results and limits: In CD8+ cells, Simpson's diversity showed no significant difference between patients and controls. Comparison of patients with controls identified some 29 shared CD8+ CDR3 sequences.

V lost 2 bases and J lost 0, with 8 bases in between. From germline, CDR1 is SNHLY and CDR2 FYNNEI. The CDR3 consists of 15 residues. In regard to this clonotype: The antigen remains undetermined.

Genomic DNA provided the template from which TCR beta VDJ and CDR3 profiles were obtained. TCRdb re-analysed the reads in MiXCR, keeping a single row per CDR3 protein. The table has approximately 270,000 distinct CDR3 sequences, roughly three fifths seen once. V usage is TRBV2 and J usage is TRBJ2-1; a possible D gene is TRBD2 (5 bases). The sequencing input was sorted CD4+, CD8+, or CD8+CD57+ T cells (not recorded which) from PBMCs. The source of this sequence is a human donor with severe aplastic anemia or a healthy control (not recorded which). The CDR3, as DNA: TGTGCCAGCAGTGAAAGCGGATTCTCCTACAATGAGCAGTTCTTC. This translates into CASSESGFSYNEQFF.